The 28 T cell receptor beta chains in this list originate from one sample, sequenced in a study of T cell responses to AZD1222 COVID-19 vaccine (dated by TCRdb to the early 2020s). In light of the paper, this sample's time point label describes: baseline before first vaccination. Receptor amplification or capture employed the immunoSEQ multiplex PCR assay. The immuneACCESS repertoire file appears here via TCRdb, limited to in-frame rearrangements. These files lack a portion of the clones; in checked studies, under half of the deficit traces to unresolved V genes, and the cause of the others is not known. The sample includes about 79,000 clones, with 75% to 85% observed a single time. The ten most abundant clones make up roughly a fifth of the sample. Specimen: peripheral blood, collected on day 0 of AZD1222 vaccination. These receptors originate from an adult in good health.

The V call is TRBV5-4, the J call TRBJ2-7, with 9 bases aligning to TRBD1. Germline assignment: CDR1 SGHNT and CDR2 YYREEE (reference sequence). This CDR3 is built from 16 residues. The ends lost 1 base at V and 4 bases at J; junction bases unmatched: 9. CDR3 residues: CASSLSDGTGSYEQYF. As DNA, the CDR3 is TGTGCCAGCAGCTTGTCCGATGGGACAGGGAGTTACGAGCAGTACTTC.

This clone came up a few times. The chain employs TRBV4-1 and TRBJ1-2; no firm D call. CDR3 length equals 17 residues. The V gene's germline CDR1 is MGHRA and CDR2 YSYEKL. The V end lost 0 bases, the J end lost 2 bases, and 16 bases lay between the germline ends. For the CDR3, the DNA is TGCGCCAGCAGCCAAGATTCCGTCGGTACTAAAAACTATGGCTACACCTTC. Encoded protein: CASSQDSVGTKNYGYTF.

CDR3 sequence reads: CASSPSDGQASGNTIYF. As DNA, the CDR3 is TGTGCCAGCAGCCCGTCGGACGGGCAAGCCTCTGGAAACACCATATATTTT. J is TRBJ1-3 and V is TRBV7-9, with D uncertain. Germline V gene data show CDR1 as SEHNR and CDR2 as FQNEAQ (reference sequence). The V end was cut by 5 bases, the J end by 0 bases, with 17 bases between. This CDR3 contains 17 residues. The full variable domain, in which reference TRBV7-9 and TRBJ1-3 provide the parts outside the CDR3, is DTGVSQNPRHKITKRGQNVTFRCDPISEHNRLYWYRQTLGQGPEFLTYFQNEAQLEKSRLLSDRFSAERPKGSFSTLEIQRTEQGDSAMYLCASSPSDGQASGNTIYFGEGSWLTVV.

The chain joins TRBV7-6 to TRBJ1-1, with D perhaps matching TRBD1 (6 bases). Germline V gives CDR1 SGHVS, CDR2 FNYEAQ. The CDR3 spans 14 residues. The V gene lost 6 bases and the J gene lost 1 base, with 12 bases spanning the gap. The CDR3 DNA is TGTGCCAGCAGGCTTACGACAGGGAACACTGAAGCTTTCTTT. Translation: CASRLTTGNTEAFF.

CDR3 nucleotide sequence: TGTGCCAGCAGTTACGTAGCGGTTAGCTCCTACGAGCAGTACTTC. Protein sequence: CASSYVAVSSYEQYF. This chain uses TRBV6-6 with TRBJ2-7, with D possibly TRBD2 on 6 matching bases. The ends were cut back, 2 bases at V and 0 bases at J, with 11 bases in the middle. The CDR3 contains 15 residues. Germline V gene lookup returns CDR1 MNHNY and CDR2 SVGAGI (reference sequence).

This rearrangement joins TRBV6-5 to TRBJ1-2; 8 positions match TRBD1. The CDR3 is made up of 13 amino acids. V was pared by 5 bases and J by 8 bases, with 7 bases of the junction left unmatched. CDR1 and CDR2 from the germline V gene are MNHEY and SVGAGI. The CDR3 DNA reads TGTGCCAGCAGTAAGGACAGGGTCCGGGGCTACACCTTC. This translates into CASSKDRVRGYTF.

The table lists this clone with a few counts. The chain carries TRBV4-2 and TRBJ1-2; 8 nucleotides match TRBD1. CDR3 length equals 16 residues. Germline values: CDR1 LGHNA, CDR2 YNFKEQ. With V trimmed by 3 bases and J by 3 bases, 9 bases remained unmatched. CDR3 sequence: CASSHNQGAQDYGYTF. For the CDR3, the DNA is TGTGCCAGCAGCCACAATCAGGGGGCGCAGGACTATGGCTACACCTTC.

V and J are TRBV7-9 and TRBJ1-3, with 9 nucleotides matching TRBD1. The length of the CDR3 is 18 residues. CDR1 SEHNR and CDR2 FQNEAQ come from the germline V gene (reference sequence). Trimming removed 4 bases from V and 0 bases from J; junction bases left unmatched: 10. The CDR3 nucleotides read TGTGCCAGCAGCTCCCGTCCCGGGACAGGGAGCTCTGGAAACACCATATATTTT. Its translation: CASSSRPGTGSSGNTIYF.

The chain links TRBV10-2 to TRBJ2-7, with D possibly being TRBD2 (5 bases). The germline V gene has CDR1 WSHSY and CDR2 SAAADI. Trimming removed 6 bases at V and 4 bases at J, with 7 bases between. The CDR3 is 11 residues long. CDR3 region: CASRDLYEQYF. DNA of the CDR3: TGCGCCAGCAGGGACTTGTACGAGCAGTACTTC.

The DNA of the CDR3 is TGTGCCAGCGGGGGGGGGACACCGGGCGAAAAACTGTTTTTT. It encodes CASGGGTPGEKLFF. The chain couples TRBV2 to TRBJ1-4, with D perhaps TRBD1 (6 bases). Trimming stripped 8 bases from V and 8 bases from J, with 18 bases between. Germline loops: CDR1 SNHLY, CDR2 FYNNEI. The CDR3 consists of 14 residues. The full variable domain, rest sourced from reference TRBV2 and TRBJ1-4, is EPEVTQTPSHQVTQMGQEVILRCVPISNHLYFYWYRQILGQKVEFLVSFYNNEISEKSEIFDDQFSVERPDGSNFTLKIRSTKLEDSAMYFCASGGGTPGEKLFFGSGTQLSVL.

CDR3 protein: CASSQGDYGYTF. The CDR3 DNA sequence: TGTGCCAGCAGCCAGGGAGACTATGGCTACACCTTC. This chain uses TRBV7-9 with TRBJ1-2, with TRBD1 as a possible D gene (5 bases). The V gene's germline CDR1 is SEHNR and CDR2 FQNEAQ (reference sequence). Trimming stripped 5 bases from V and 3 bases from J, with 7 bases between. The CDR3 spans 12 residues.

This sequence joins TRBV3-1 (or the pseudogene TRBV3-2) and TRBJ1-1; maybe TRBD1 (6 bases). Germline V gene sequence: CDR1 LGHDT, CDR2 YNNKEL (reference sequence). The CDR3 runs to 12 residues. V lost 1 base and J lost 7, with 7 bases in between. CDR3 bases: TGTGCCAGCAGCCAAGGGGGGCTTGAAGCTTTCTTT. As protein: CASSQGGLEAFF.

This clone was observed a few times. The V and J genes are TRBV20-1 and TRBJ1-2, with 7 nucleotides matching TRBD1. The CDR3 runs to 14 residues. In germline, CDR1 is DFQATT, CDR2 SNEGSKA (reference sequence). With 3 bases clipped from V and 8 bases from J, the junction kept 12 bases outside the gene matches. In DNA form, the CDR3 reads TGCAGTGCTAGTTCAGGGGGGCGTACACGGGGCTACACCTTC. It codes for CSASSGGRTRGYTF.

The rearrangement uses TRBV28 and TRBJ1-4; 8 bases match TRBD1. CDR3 length: 14 residues. Germline loops: CDR1 MDHEN, CDR2 SYDVKM. Trimming cost V 5 bases and J 10 bases; bases outside gene matches: 9. CDR3 in DNA: TGTGCCAGCAGTCCAGGACAGGGTATGGGAAAACTGTTTTTT. Amino acid sequence: CASSPGQGMGKLFF.

V and J are TRBV28 and TRBJ2-7; 7 positions match TRBD2. The CDR3 consists of 14 residues. Germline lookup yields CDR1 MDHEN and CDR2 SYDVKM. The junction had 5 bases not matched to a gene; V was cut back by 6 bases and J by 0 bases. Here the CDR3 reads CASRPGGSSYEQYF. The CDR3 nucleotides are TGTGCCAGCAGGCCCGGGGGGAGCTCCTACGAGCAGTACTTC.

This chain links TRBV5-4 with TRBJ2-7, with 11 nucleotides matching TRBD1. J lost 3 bases, V lost 3 bases, and 5 bases had no gene match. The CDR3 extends over 15 amino acids. CDR1 and CDR2 (germline): SGHNT, YYREEE (reference sequence). CDR3 sequence: CASSWGQGGNYEQYF. The CDR3 bases are TGTGCCAGCAGCTGGGGACAGGGGGGAAACTACGAGCAGTACTTC.

This clone was counted once. This rearrangement joins TRBV5-1 to TRBJ1-5; 7 bases agree with TRBD1. Losses at the gene ends were 0 bases for V and 7 bases for J; bases not matched to a gene: 7. There are 15 residues in the CDR3. Per germline, CDR1 SGHRS and CDR2 YFSETQ. DNA for the CDR3: TGCGCCAGCAGCTTGGCCGGGACAGTAGGACAGCCCCAGCATTTT. Protein product: CASSLAGTVGQPQHF.

The J gene is TRBJ1-5, the V gene TRBV19; D is undetermined. Trimming took 2 bases from V and 5 from J, leaving 13 bases between them. The germline gives CDR1 LNHDA, CDR2 SQIVND (reference sequence). This CDR3 has 15 amino acids. In DNA form, the CDR3 reads TGTGCCAGTAGTATATCGGGGTTCGAGTATCAGCCCCAGCATTTT. Residues: CASSISGFEYQPQHF.

This rearrangement joins TRBV2 to TRBJ1-2, with 9 bases aligning to TRBD1. J was trimmed by 2 bases and V by 11 bases; bases with no gene match: 9. This CDR3 spans 14 amino acids. From germline, CDR1 is SNHLY and CDR2 FYNNEI. This CDR3 is CASGGGTGNYGYTF. In nucleotides, the CDR3 is TGTGCCTCCGGAGGAGGGACAGGGAACTATGGCTACACCTTC.

This clone was picked up a small number of times. The CDR3 protein is CASSREMNTEAFF. As DNA, the CDR3 is TGTGCCAGCAGTCGGGAGATGAACACTGAAGCTTTCTTT. V gene TRBV6-4 combines with J gene TRBJ1-1; D is ambiguous. This CDR3 has 13 residues. V dropped 5 bases and J dropped 0 bases, with 7 bases sitting between them. Germline V CDR1 and CDR2: MRHNA, SNTAGT.

The chain combines TRBV3-1 (or the pseudogene TRBV3-2) with TRBJ1-2; possibly TRBD1 for D (6 bases). Germline-derived CDR1 and CDR2 are LGHDT and YNNKEL (reference sequence). The ends were cut back, 1 base at V and 2 bases at J, with 17 bases in the middle. CDR3 size: 17 residues. The CDR3 region is CASSQARRGGGNYGYTF. The CDR3 nucleotides are TGTGCCAGCAGCCAAGCAAGGAGAGGAGGGGGGAACTATGGCTACACCTTC.

The chain has TRBV7-8 and TRBJ2-4; 12 bases match TRBD2. This CDR3 has 16 amino acids. Trimming took 5 bases from V and 0 from J; bases not matched to a gene: 2. CDR1 and CDR2 from the germline V gene are SGHVS and FQNEAQ. This chain's CDR3 is CASSTGLAGAKNIQYF. In DNA form, the CDR3 reads TGTGCCAGCAGCACGGGACTAGCGGGAGCCAAAAACATTCAGTACTTC.

V usage is TRBV30 and J usage is TRBJ2-1; no clear D gene. V lost 0 bases and J lost 8, with 5 bases in between. This CDR3 has 11 amino acids. The germline gives CDR1 GTSNPN, CDR2 SVGIG (reference sequence). CDR3 residues: CAWSVRHEQFF. DNA for the CDR3: TGTGCCTGGAGTGTAAGACATGAGCAGTTCTTC.

V gene TRBV6-5 combines with J gene TRBJ1-5; 9 bases line up with TRBD1. Looked up from germline, CDR1 is MNHEY and CDR2 is SVGAGI. Trimming cost V 6 bases and J 7 bases; bases outside gene matches: 7. There are 14 residues in the CDR3. This chain's CDR3 is CASRPDRGEQPQHF. Written as DNA, the CDR3 is TGTGCCAGCAGACCCGACAGGGGGGAACAGCCCCAGCATTTT.

V usage is TRBV28 and J usage is TRBJ2-5; the D gene is possibly TRBD1 (7 bases). The CDR3 length is 17 residues. Germline V CDR1 and CDR2: MDHEN, SYDVKM. The V gene lost 2 bases and the J gene lost 3 bases, with 19 bases spanning the gap. The CDR3 DNA sequence: TGTGCCAGCAGTTTAGGCTACGGCGGGACAGAGGAAGAGACCCAGTACTTC. It specifies CASSLGYGGTEEETQYF.

The chain is built from TRBV5-1 and TRBJ2-7, with D possibly being TRBD1 (7 bases). Per the germline V gene, CDR1 is SGHRS and CDR2 is YFSETQ. The CDR3 totals 16 residues. V shed 0 bases and J shed 3 bases, with 16 bases lying between them. In DNA, the CDR3 is TGCGCCAGCAGCTTGGCCAGGCCAGGGGGGAACTACGAGCAGTACTTC. Protein: CASSLARPGGNYEQYF.

This chain uses TRBV19 with TRBJ1-1; TRBD1 agrees at 10 bases. Germline CDR1 and CDR2: LNHDA and SQIVND (reference sequence). The junction had 6 bases not matched to a gene; V was cut back by 1 base and J by 7 bases. This CDR3 has 15 amino acids. CDR3 region: CASSIAGTGEVEAFF. CDR3 nucleotide sequence: TGTGCCAGTAGTATAGCGGGGACAGGGGAGGTTGAAGCTTTCTTT.

The chain links TRBV6-5 to TRBJ1-1; D gene ambiguous. Trimming cost V 7 bases and J 1 base, with 10 bases left between them. Germline V lookup: CDR1 MNHEY, CDR2 SVGAGI. CDR3 length: 13 residues. In nucleotides, the CDR3 is TGTGCCAGCAACCTAGTAGGGAACACTGAAGCTTTCTTT. Translated, it gives CASNLVGNTEAFF.